Each of the 3 T cell receptor beta chains below was sequenced from the same sample in a study of shared clonotypes between healthy human individuals. Naive CD8 cells were CD45RO-negative, positively selected for CCR7, excluding terminally differentiated effector memory CD45RA+ cells. Here immunoSEQ multiplex PCR was the method, and the copy in TCRdb shows in-frame clones only, minus some. The sample shows approximately 2,000,000 clones, just over 90% of them seen only once. The sequencing input was naive CD8+ T cells from PBMCs. These receptors all come from a man aged 18 to 30 in good health. Some clones in this sample may be carry-over from other donors' samples.

The rearrangement uses TRBV29-1 and TRBJ2-3; 7 positions agree with TRBD1. From germline, CDR1 is SQVTM and CDR2 ANQGSEA. The ends lost 7 bases at V and 9 bases at J; junction bases unmatched: 10. The CDR3 is made up of 12 amino acids. CDR3 coding DNA: TGCAGCGCCCCACAGGGGAGTGGGACGCAGTATTTT. Amino acid sequence: CSAPQGSGTQYF.

The chain employs TRBV7-9 and TRBJ2-2; D gene ambiguous. Trimming shortened V by 8 bases and J by 7 bases, and 20 bases separated the two germline ends. Germline V gene data show CDR1 as SEHNR and CDR2 as FQNEAQ (reference sequence). The CDR3 extends over 15 amino acids. In DNA form, the CDR3 reads TGTGCCAGCCACCCTTCTCGTTTTGGAATCGGGGAGCTGTTTTTT. Amino acid sequence: CASHPSRFGIGELFF.

The chain has TRBV5-8 and TRBJ2-5; tentatively, D is TRBD1 (6 bases). CDR1 is SGHTS and CDR2 is YDEGEE in the germline V gene. The length of the CDR3 is 15 residues. The V end was cut by 2 bases, the J end by 2 bases, with 13 bases between. DNA of the CDR3: TGTGCCAGCAGCTTTTGGGGGCGTAGTCAAGAGACCCAGTACTTC. Its protein product is CASSFWGRSQETQYF.